This TCR beta chain was found in a study of T cell responses to AZD1222 COVID-19 vaccine. Sequenced by immunoSEQ multiplex PCR; TCRdb stores in-frame clones only, minus some. The sample includes about 140,000 clones, about nine tenths of them seen just once. Looked up from germline, CDR1 is MNHNS and CDR2 is SASEGT. The CDR3 runs to 16 residues. The V end was cut by 2 bases, the J end by 2 bases, with 15 bases between. Sequencing was performed on peripheral blood, taken on day 0 of AZD1222 vaccination. The V and J genes are TRBV6-1 and TRBJ1-2; a possible D gene is TRBD1 (5 bases). This TCR derives from an adult in good health. In DNA form, the CDR3 reads TGTGCCAGCAGTGAATATCCAGGGTTTGGGAACTATGGCTACACCTTC. It is translated as CASSEYPGFGNYGYTF.